The clone carrying this T cell receptor beta chain came up a few times. Antigen unknown. The sample originates from a study of T cell repertoires in ileal Crohn's disease. Study-wide background: Every patient was operated on for stricturing (roughly 60%) or penetrating (around 40%) complications. About half of patients got postoperative therapy: roughly 12 thiopurines, over 15 anti-TNF.

Clones were sequenced by immunoSEQ multiplex PCR, and TCRdb holds only the in-frame ones, with some missing. The sample lists more than 11,000 clones; less than 85% were seen once. Regarding the study as a whole: Mucosal expansions were suggested to be mainly CD8 T cells. Clonality above 26.8% at surgery always came with endoscopic recurrence.

This CDR3 contains 15 residues. Trimming removed 3 bases at V and 3 bases at J, with 15 bases between. Per the germline V gene, CDR1 is KGHSH and CDR2 is LQKENI. This chain connects TRBV18 to TRBJ2-7; tentative D call: TRBD2 (6 bases). This receptor was taken from an adult with Crohn's disease. Sequenced sample: ileal tissue. CDR3 loop: CASSPGPEGNYEQYF. DNA for the CDR3: TGTGCCAGCTCACCGGGGCCGGAGGGGAACTACGAGCAGTACTTC.